These 24 T cell receptor beta chains came from one sample sequenced in a study of identical twins. TCRdb recomputed calls from the 5' RACE reads with MiXCR, one row per CDR3 protein. The table has some 690,000 distinct CDR3 sequences, 21% seen once. In addition, the sample was reused for a study of T cells expressing NK-cell markers.

The sample consisted of PBMCs. The receptors derive from a woman between 18 and 29 years old in good health.

In its sample, this clonotype was seen a few times. The CDR3 coding sequence is TGCGCCAGCAGCTTGACATCCCAGTATGCAGATACGCAGTATTTT. This gives the protein CASSLTSQYADTQYF. The V and J genes are TRBV5-1 and TRBJ2-3, with D hard to call. This CDR3 is 15 amino acids long. Germline CDR1 and CDR2: SGHRS and YFSETQ. The V gene lost 1 base and the J gene lost 4 bases, with 13 bases spanning the gap.

This chain joins TRBV20-1 and TRBJ2-4, with 7 bases lining up with TRBD2. The V gene's germline CDR1 is DFQATT and CDR2 SNEGSKA (reference sequence). V trimming: 6 bases; J trimming: 7 bases; junction bases outside the gene matches: 9. The CDR3 spans 13 residues. The CDR3 reads CSATDWGGNIQYF. CDR3 nucleotides: TGCAGTGCCACCGACTGGGGGGGGAACATTCAGTACTTC.

This clonotype came up a few times. CDR3 coding DNA: TGTGCCAGCAGCCGGACTAGCAGAGAAGAGACCCAGTACTTC. It is translated as CASSRTSREETQYF. The V call is TRBV7-9, the J call TRBJ2-5; 8 bases are a match to TRBD2. This CDR3 has 14 residues. V lost 5 bases to trimming and J lost 3 bases; unmatched junction nucleotides: 5. Germline CDR1 and CDR2: SEHNR and FQNEAQ (reference sequence).

This clonotype came up a few times. The CDR3 nucleotides read TGTGCCAGCAGTTATGTACTAGAGACCCAGTACTTC. Its protein is CASSYVLETQYF. The chain links TRBV12-3 or TRBV12-4 to TRBJ2-5; no firm D call. V lost 4 bases and J 4 bases, leaving 7 bases between the germline ends. The CDR3 has 12 amino acids.

The rearrangement uses TRBV29-1 and TRBJ1-5; tentative D call: TRBD1 (5 bases). V dropped 6 bases and J dropped 3 bases, with 12 bases sitting between them. CDR1 and CDR2 from the germline V gene are SQVTM and ANQGSEA. CDR3 length: 13 residues. CDR3: CSVLWGFNQPQHF. CDR3 DNA sequence: TGCAGCGTCTTATGGGGGTTCAATCAGCCCCAGCATTTT.

This chain uses TRBV20-1 with TRBJ1-2; D unresolved. V dropped 6 bases and J dropped 7 bases, with 21 bases sitting between them. The CDR3 spans 14 residues. Germline CDR1 is DFQATT and CDR2 is SNEGSKA (reference sequence). CDR3 protein: CSAPRSGEFFGYTF. The CDR3 DNA reads as TGCAGTGCCCCTAGGAGTGGGGAATTCTTTGGCTACACCTTC.

This clonotype showed up many times. The V call is TRBV12-3 or TRBV12-4, the J call TRBJ2-1, with unresolved D. CDR3 length equals 11 residues. The ends were cut back, 6 bases at V and 6 bases at J, with 6 bases in the middle. CDR3 in amino acids: CASSSPNEQFF. CDR3 nucleotides: TGTGCCAGCAGCTCGCCCAATGAGCAGTTCTTC.

This chain links TRBV5-1 with TRBJ2-4; 8 positions match TRBD1. Looked up from germline, CDR1 is SGHRS and CDR2 is YFSETQ. The length of the CDR3 is 14 residues. Trimming took 3 bases from V and 6 from J; bases not matched to a gene: 5. CDR3 amino acids: CASSSGTGGNIQYF. The DNA for the CDR3 is TGCGCCAGCAGCTCCGGGACAGGTGGAAACATTCAGTACTTC.

This clonotype has just a few counts. V and J are TRBV5-1 and TRBJ2-1; the match to TRBD2 covers 9 bases. The CDR3 is 16 residues long. Looked up from germline, CDR1 is SGHRS and CDR2 is YFSETQ. V lost 0 bases and J lost 7; bases outside the gene matches: 8. The CDR3 bases are TGCGCCAGCAGCTTGGTAGTAGCGGGAGCAGGGAATGAGCAGTTCTTC. This gives the protein CASSLVVAGAGNEQFF.

The rearrangement joins TRBV20-1 to TRBJ1-5, with D possibly TRBD1 on 5 matching bases. The V and J ends lost 3 bases and 12 bases respectively, with 12 bases between them. This CDR3 spans 11 amino acids. Per germline, CDR1 DFQATT and CDR2 SNEGSKA (reference sequence). In DNA form, the CDR3 reads TGCAGTGCTAGCTTTCTGGGACTCCAGCATTTT. This encodes CSASFLGLQHF.

The chain combines TRBV27 with TRBJ2-2; no reliable D call. Germline lookup yields CDR1 MNHEY and CDR2 SMNVEV (reference sequence). Trimming stripped 3 bases from V and 6 bases from J, with 14 bases between. The CDR3 length is 15 residues. The CDR3 coding sequence is TGTGCCAGCAGTTTCTGGGCCCCTCCAGCCGGGGAGCTGTTTTTT. It yields the protein CASSFWAPPAGELFF.

Only a few counts were recorded for this clonotype. The chain couples TRBV12-3 or TRBV12-4 to TRBJ2-6, with 12 bases identical to TRBD2. CDR3 size: 18 residues. V lost 5 bases to trimming and J lost 1 base; unmatched junction nucleotides: 6. The CDR3 coding sequence is TGTGCCAGCAGTCGCGCCCTAGCGGGAGGGTCTGGGGCCAACGTCCTGACTTTC. Translated, it gives CASSRALAGGSGANVLTF.

The rearrangement uses TRBV6-1 and TRBJ2-1, with 9 bases lining up with TRBD2. Germline values: CDR1 MNHNS, CDR2 SASEGT. The CDR3 contains 14 residues. Losses at the gene ends were 6 bases for V and 7 bases for J; bases not matched to a gene: 7. The CDR3 DNA follows: TGTGCCAGCAGCCCAGCGGGAGGAGGTAATGAGCAGTTCTTC. Its protein product is CASSPAGGGNEQFF.

This clonotype showed up many times. V gene TRBV20-1 combines with J gene TRBJ2-7; 11 bases match TRBD2. The CDR3 length is 15 residues. Germline V lookup: CDR1 DFQATT, CDR2 SNEGSKA (reference sequence). The junction had 12 bases not matched to a gene; V was cut back by 6 bases and J by 5 bases. The CDR3: CSAVLLAGVENEQYF. The CDR3 region has the DNA TGCAGTGCCGTATTACTAGCGGGAGTTGAGAACGAGCAGTACTTC.

This sequence joins TRBV12-3 or TRBV12-4 and TRBJ2-2; 8 bases match TRBD2. Unmatched junction bases numbered 3, after V lost 4 bases and J lost 8 bases. The CDR3 spans 13 residues. The CDR3 spells CASSSGLGGELFF. The CDR3 nucleotides are TGTGCCAGCAGTTCGGGACTAGGGGGGGAGCTGTTTTTT.

At least ten counts were recorded for this clonotype. This rearrangement joins TRBV24-1 to TRBJ1-5, with 7 bases lining up with TRBD1. Germline V gene sequence: CDR1 KGHDR, CDR2 SFDVKD. V lost 5 bases to trimming and J lost 4 bases; unmatched junction nucleotides: 7. The CDR3 covers 15 residues. The DNA for the CDR3 is TGTGCCACCAGTGCCACAGGGGATCGGAATCAGCCCCAGCATTTT. As protein: CATSATGDRNQPQHF.

V gene TRBV5-1 combines with J gene TRBJ2-7; weak D call: TRBD1 (6 bases). Germline CDR1 is SGHRS and CDR2 is YFSETQ. V was cut by 0 bases and J by 6 bases, with 7 bases left in between. The CDR3 sequence is 12 residues long. CDR3 nucleotide sequence: TGCGCCAGCAGCTTGGGGACAGCCGAGCAGTACTTC. Protein product: CASSLGTAEQYF.

This chain links TRBV7-2 with TRBJ2-7; 7 positions agree with TRBD1. Trimming removed 5 bases from V and 0 bases from J; junction bases left unmatched: 4. From germline, CDR1 is SGHTA and CDR2 FQGNSA. This CDR3 has 14 amino acids. CDR3: CASSHEGASYEQYF. The CDR3 DNA is TGTGCCAGCAGCCATGAGGGGGCCTCCTACGAGCAGTACTTC.

This rearrangement joins TRBV29-1 to TRBJ2-2; D possibly uses TRBD1 or TRBD2 (5 bases each). This CDR3 contains 14 residues. V was shortened by 3 bases and J by 2 bases, with 10 bases between the two germline ends. Germline V gene lookup returns CDR1 SQVTM and CDR2 ANQGSEA. For the CDR3, the DNA is TGCAGCGTTGACGAGGGGTTCAACACCGGGGAGCTGTTTTTT. As protein: CSVDEGFNTGELFF.

This clonotype was seen ten or more times. This chain connects TRBV18 to TRBJ2-1; D is uncertain. The CDR3 is made up of 14 amino acids. Between the trimmed V and J ends, which lost 2 bases and 5 bases, there was a span of 10 bases. In germline, CDR1 is KGHSH, CDR2 LQKENI. This CDR3 is CASSPGVVDNEQFF. DNA for the CDR3: TGTGCCAGCTCACCAGGGGTGGTCGACAATGAGCAGTTCTTC.

The chain links TRBV20-1 to TRBJ1-2; D is perhaps TRBD1 (5 bases). V gave up 2 bases and J gave up 6 bases, with 22 bases separating them. Per the germline V gene, CDR1 is DFQATT and CDR2 is SNEGSKA (reference sequence). The CDR3 covers 16 residues. CDR3 bases: TGCAGTGCTAGACCCCCACGGGGCCGGCGGCTTGATGGCTACACCTTC. This codes for CSARPPRGRRLDGYTF.

Ten or more counts support this clonotype. The V and J genes are TRBV27 and TRBJ2-1; D ambiguous. This CDR3 spans 13 amino acids. Germline V gives CDR1 MNHEY, CDR2 SMNVEV (reference sequence). The germline V and J ends were trimmed by 6 bases and 6 bases, with 12 bases remaining between them. CDR3 in DNA: TGTGCCAGCAGCCGACTCCCGCGCAATGAGCAGTTCTTC. It yields the protein CASSRLPRNEQFF.

As to this clonotype: A much larger clone sits a single nucleotide away, making a read error possible. The rearrangement uses TRBV24-1 and TRBJ2-1, with TRBD1 matching 11 bases. CDR1 and CDR2 (germline): KGHDR, SFDVKD. Losses at the gene ends were 6 bases for V and 8 bases for J; bases not matched to a gene: 5. CDR3 size: 14 residues. The CDR3 sequence is CATSKGQGVYEQFF. The CDR3 region has the DNA TGTGCCACCAGTAAGGGACAGGGGGTATATGAGCAGTTCTTC.

This clonotype showed up just a few times. V usage is TRBV11-2 and J usage is TRBJ2-5; D not certain. Germline values: CDR1 SGHAT, CDR2 FQNNGV. Trimming stripped 6 bases from V and 2 bases from J, with 13 bases between. This CDR3 spans 14 amino acids. CDR3 sequence: CASSQRYLQETQYF. CDR3 nucleotides: TGTGCCAGCAGTCAACGCTATCTACAAGAGACCCAGTACTTC.